The rows below give T cell receptor beta chains drawn from one sample of a study of shared clonotypes between healthy human individuals. The method was immunoSEQ multiplex PCR; TCRdb's version includes in-frame clones alone and lacks a portion of them. The sample holds approximately 2,000,000 clones; 92% are singletons and the top ten take around 0.35%. The sample consisted of naive CD4+ T cells from PBMCs. Source of these receptors: a man aged 18 to 29 in good health. Some clones in this sample may be carry-over from other donors' samples. CDR3s include the opening cysteine and the closing phenylalanine or tryptophan. The D gene is left open where the match is weak. Clone size is given for some rows only: seen once, a few or many times, or a class if the clone is expanded.

D gene: NA
CDR3 length: 13
clone size: NA
J gene: TRBJ2-7
V gene: TRBV28
CDR3 protein: CASSLRKPQEQYF
CDR3 DNA: TGTGCCAGCAGTTTACGGAAGCCCCAGGAGCAGTACTTC

D gene: NA
CDR3 length: 16
clone size: NA
J gene: TRBJ2-5
V gene: TRBV7-2
CDR3 protein: CASSLAAGAGQETQYF
CDR3 DNA: TGTGCCAGCAGCTTAGCTGCAGGGGCGGGCCAAGAGACCCAGTACTTC

D gene: NA
CDR3 length: 15
clone size: NA
J gene: TRBJ1-1
V gene: TRBV15
CDR3 protein: CATSRERAVNTEAFF
CDR3 DNA: TGTGCCACCAGCAGAGAGAGGGCAGTGAACACTGAAGCTTTCTTT

D gene: NA
CDR3 length: 15
clone size: NA
J gene: TRBJ2-7
V gene: TRBV19
CDR3 protein: CASSVHSGTGYEQYF
CDR3 DNA: TGTGCCAGTAGTGTCCATAGCGGGACAGGCTACGAGCAGTACTTC

D gene: TRBD2
CDR3 length: 15
clone size: NA
J gene: TRBJ2-7
V gene: TRBV7-9
CDR3 protein: CASSLIGRASHEQYF
CDR3 DNA: TGTGCCAGCAGCTTAATCGGGAGGGCGTCTCACGAGCAGTACTTC

D gene: NA
CDR3 length: 13
clone size: NA
J gene: TRBJ2-1
V gene: TRBV29-1
CDR3 protein: CSGGDYSYNEQFF
CDR3 DNA: TGCAGCGGGGGAGACTACTCCTACAATGAGCAGTTCTTC

D gene: NA
CDR3 length: 13
clone size: NA
J gene: TRBJ2-5
V gene: TRBV7-7
CDR3 protein: CASSWDREETQYF
CDR3 DNA: TGTGCCAGCAGCTGGGACCGCGAAGAGACCCAGTACTTC

D gene: NA
CDR3 length: 14
clone size: once
J gene: TRBJ1-1
V gene: TRBV5-1
CDR3 protein: CASSLAAGAAEAFF
CDR3 DNA: TGCGCCAGCAGCTTGGCGGCGGGGGCCGCTGAAGCTTTCTTT

D gene: TRBD2
CDR3 length: 15
clone size: NA
J gene: TRBJ2-1
V gene: TRBV7-7
CDR3 protein: CASSSLAGSYNEQFF
CDR3 DNA: TGTGCCAGCAGCTCGCTAGCGGGATCCTACAATGAGCAGTTCTTC

D gene: NA
CDR3 length: 14
clone size: NA
J gene: TRBJ1-5
V gene: TRBV4-1
CDR3 protein: CASSQGAGNQPQHF
CDR3 DNA: TGCGCCAGCAGCCAGGGGGCGGGAAATCAGCCCCAGCATTTT

D gene: NA
CDR3 length: 13
clone size: NA
J gene: TRBJ2-3
V gene: TRBV11-3
CDR3 protein: CASSFGGWDTQYF
CDR3 DNA: TGTGCCAGCAGCTTTGGGGGTTGGGATACGCAGTATTTT

D gene: NA
CDR3 length: 13
clone size: NA
J gene: TRBJ1-5
V gene: TRBV28
CDR3 protein: CASSLLGNQPQHF
CDR3 DNA: TGTGCCAGCAGTTTATTAGGTAATCAGCCCCAGCATTTT

D gene: NA
CDR3 length: 13
clone size: NA
J gene: TRBJ2-1
V gene: TRBV11-2
CDR3 protein: CASSRTPLEKQFF
CDR3 DNA: TGTGCCAGCAGCCGGACACCCCTGGAAAAGCAGTTCTTC

D gene: NA
CDR3 length: 16
clone size: NA
J gene: TRBJ2-3
V gene: TRBV4-3
CDR3 protein: CASSPKFRGAWDTQYF
CDR3 DNA: TGCGCCAGCAGCCCGAAGTTCAGGGGGGCTTGGGATACGCAGTATTTT

D gene: TRBD2
CDR3 length: 15
clone size: NA
J gene: TRBJ2-7
V gene: TRBV28
CDR3 protein: CASSVLAGVFGEQYF
CDR3 DNA: TGTGCCAGCAGTGTACTAGCGGGAGTTTTCGGCGAGCAGTACTTC

D gene: NA
CDR3 length: 12
clone size: NA
J gene: TRBJ2-5
V gene: TRBV6-5
CDR3 protein: CATQGRRETQYF
CDR3 DNA: TGTGCCACCCAGGGGAGGAGGGAGACCCAGTACTTC

D gene: TRBD2
CDR3 length: 16
clone size: NA
J gene: TRBJ2-3
V gene: TRBV2
CDR3 protein: CASSPLAGGPTDTQYF
CDR3 DNA: TGTGCCAGCAGTCCGCTAGCGGGAGGGCCCACAGATACGCAGTATTTT

D gene: NA
CDR3 length: 13
clone size: NA
J gene: TRBJ1-2
V gene: TRBV27
CDR3 protein: CASSLSGDPGYTF
CDR3 DNA: TGTGCCAGCAGTTTATCAGGGGATCCTGGCTACACCTTC

D gene: NA
CDR3 length: 14
clone size: NA
J gene: TRBJ2-4
V gene: TRBV18
CDR3 protein: CASSDMGSTNIQYF
CDR3 DNA: TGTGCCAGCTCTGACATGGGTAGCACAAACATTCAGTACTTC

D gene: TRBD1
CDR3 length: 15
clone size: NA
J gene: TRBJ1-4
V gene: TRBV2
CDR3 protein: CASSTRTGWNEKLFF
CDR3 DNA: TGTGCCAGCAGTACACGGACAGGGTGGAATGAAAAACTGTTTTTT

D gene: NA
CDR3 length: 15
clone size: NA
J gene: TRBJ1-3
V gene: TRBV10-3
CDR3 protein: CATGQPNSQGNTIYF
CDR3 DNA: TGTGCCACAGGACAGCCAAATAGTCAGGGAAACACCATATATTTT

D gene: TRBD2
CDR3 length: 13
clone size: NA
J gene: TRBJ2-1
V gene: TRBV29-1
CDR3 protein: CSVASGRANEQFF
CDR3 DNA: TGCAGCGTTGCCAGCGGGAGGGCCAATGAGCAGTTCTTC

D gene: TRBD1
CDR3 length: 14
clone size: NA
J gene: TRBJ1-5
V gene: TRBV6-4
CDR3 protein: CASSEQGASQPQHF
CDR3 DNA: TGTGCCAGCAGTGAACAGGGGGCTAGTCAGCCCCAGCATTTT

D gene: NA
CDR3 length: 11
clone size: NA
J gene: TRBJ1-5
V gene: TRBV2
CDR3 protein: CASSLNQPQHF
CDR3 DNA: TGTGCCAGCAGTCTCAATCAGCCCCAGCATTTT

D gene: NA
CDR3 length: 15
clone size: NA
J gene: TRBJ1-5
V gene: TRBV7-2
CDR3 protein: CASSLIQDGVQPQHF
CDR3 DNA: TGTGCCAGCAGCTTAATACAGGATGGTGTGCAGCCCCAGCATTTT

D gene: TRBD2
CDR3 length: 13
clone size: NA
J gene: TRBJ2-5
V gene: TRBV7-9
CDR3 protein: CASSSREGETQYF
CDR3 DNA: TGTGCCAGCAGCTCCCGGGAGGGAGAGACCCAGTACTTC

D gene: NA
CDR3 length: 15
clone size: NA
J gene: TRBJ2-1
V gene: TRBV11-3
CDR3 protein: CASSRGLKTYNEQFF
CDR3 DNA: TGTGCCAGCTCAAGGGGGTTAAAAACCTACAATGAGCAGTTCTTC

D gene: NA
CDR3 length: 13
clone size: NA
J gene: TRBJ1-2
V gene: TRBV7-8
CDR3 protein: CASSPADNYGYTF
CDR3 DNA: TGTGCCAGCAGCCCGGCCGATAACTATGGCTACACCTTC

D gene: NA
CDR3 length: 14
clone size: NA
J gene: TRBJ2-5
V gene: TRBV5-1
CDR3 protein: CASSLVAGSETQYF
CDR3 DNA: TGCGCCAGCAGCTTGGTTGCAGGTTCCGAGACCCAGTACTTC

D gene: NA
CDR3 length: 10
clone size: NA
J gene: TRBJ2-3
V gene: TRBV7-9
CDR3 protein: CASSWNTQYF
CDR3 DNA: TGTGCCAGCAGCTGGAATACGCAGTATTTT

D gene: NA
CDR3 length: 13
clone size: NA
J gene: TRBJ1-2
V gene: TRBV29-1
CDR3 protein: CSVEDSGGYGYTF
CDR3 DNA: TGCAGCGTTGAAGATTCCGGGGGGTATGGCTACACCTTC

D gene: TRBD2
CDR3 length: 16
clone size: NA
J gene: TRBJ2-1
V gene: TRBV11-2
CDR3 protein: CASSLRTSGSMDEQFF
CDR3 DNA: TGTGCCAGCAGCTTACGGACTAGCGGGAGTATGGATGAGCAGTTCTTC

D gene: TRBD1
CDR3 length: 13
clone size: NA
J gene: TRBJ2-7
V gene: TRBV30
CDR3 protein: CAWKQGATYEQYF
CDR3 DNA: TGTGCCTGGAAGCAGGGGGCGACCTACGAGCAGTACTTC

D gene: NA
CDR3 length: 12
clone size: NA
J gene: TRBJ2-3
V gene: TRBV4-3
CDR3 protein: CASSQGSDTQYF
CDR3 DNA: TGCGCCAGCAGCCAAGGCTCAGATACGCAGTATTTT

D gene: NA
CDR3 length: 15
clone size: NA
J gene: TRBJ2-7
V gene: TRBV11-2
CDR3 protein: CASSFRSVEAYEQYF
CDR3 DNA: TGTGCCAGCAGCTTTAGATCGGTAGAAGCCTACGAGCAGTACTTC